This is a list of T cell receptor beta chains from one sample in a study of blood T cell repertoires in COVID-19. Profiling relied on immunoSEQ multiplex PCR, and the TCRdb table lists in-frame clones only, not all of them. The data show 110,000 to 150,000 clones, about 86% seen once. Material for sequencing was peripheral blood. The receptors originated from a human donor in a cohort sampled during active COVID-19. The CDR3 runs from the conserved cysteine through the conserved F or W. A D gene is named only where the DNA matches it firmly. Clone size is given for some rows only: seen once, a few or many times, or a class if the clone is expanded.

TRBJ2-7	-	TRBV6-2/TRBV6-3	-	TGTGCCAGCAGTCGCCCCCCGGAGTACGAGCAGTACTTC	CASSRPPEYEQYF
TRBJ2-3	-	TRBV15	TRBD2	TGTGCCACCAGCAGAGATCGGGGGGTGGGCGGCCCCGGAGATACGCAGTATTTT	CATSRDRGVGGPGDTQYF
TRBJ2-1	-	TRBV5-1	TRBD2	TGCGCCAGCAGCCAAACTAGCGGGGAGTACAATGAGCAGTTCTTC	CASSQTSGEYNEQFF
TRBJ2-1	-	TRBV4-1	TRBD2	TGCGCCAGCAGCCAAGTCCGAGCGGGAATCTACAATGAGCAGTTCTTC	CASSQVRAGIYNEQFF
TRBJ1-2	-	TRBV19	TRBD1	TGTGCCAGTAGCCCTTCCGGGACAGTTTCTGTAGCTACGGAGGGCTACACCTTC	CASSPSGTVSVATEGYTF
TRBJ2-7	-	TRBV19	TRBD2	TGTGCCAGTAGTAAAGGACTAGCGGCATACTACGAGCAGTACTTC	CASSKGLAAYYEQYF
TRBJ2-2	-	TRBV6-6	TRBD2	TGTGCCAGCAGCCGAATAGCGGGCTCCCCCTACACCGGGGAGCTGTTTTTT	CASSRIAGSPYTGELFF
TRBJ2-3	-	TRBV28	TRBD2	TGTGCCAGCAGCTCCAGTTGGGTGGGCGGGAGGTCAGATACGCAGTATTTT	CASSSSWVGGRSDTQYF
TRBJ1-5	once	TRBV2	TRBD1	TGTGCCAGCAGTGAATATAGGGGGCCAAATCAGCCCCAGCATTTT	CASSEYRGPNQPQHF
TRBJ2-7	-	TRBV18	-	TGTGCCAGCTCACCTACCGACTACTACGAGCAGTACTTC	CASSPTDYYEQYF
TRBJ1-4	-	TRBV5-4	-	TGTGCCACCCAGGGGTCAACTAATGAAAAACTGTTTTTT	CATQGSTNEKLFF
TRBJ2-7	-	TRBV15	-	TGTGCCACCAGCAACCGGGGGTGGGAGCAGTACTTC	CATSNRGWEQYF
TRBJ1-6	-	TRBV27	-	TGTGCCAGGCCCGGTGAGGACTATAATTCACCCCTCCACTTT	CARPGEDYNSPLHF
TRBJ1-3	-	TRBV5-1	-	TGCGCCAGCAGCTTGGACCCCAGCGGACCTGGAAACACCATATATTTT	CASSLDPSGPGNTIYF
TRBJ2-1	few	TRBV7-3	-	TGTGCCAGCAGTCACGGGACTTCAAACAATGAGCAGTTCTTC	CASSHGTSNNEQFF
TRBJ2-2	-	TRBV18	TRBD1	TGTGCCAGCTCACCACTCTCACCGGGACAGGGGTCCACCGGGGAGCTGTTTTTT	CASSPLSPGQGSTGELFF
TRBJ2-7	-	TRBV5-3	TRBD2	TGTGCCAGAAGCCGAACTAGCGGGAGGGCCGAAAACTCCTACGAGCAGTACTTC	CARSRTSGRAENSYEQYF
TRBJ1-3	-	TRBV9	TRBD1	TGTGCCAGCAGCACCTGGACAGGGTTTGGAAACACCATATATTTT	CASSTWTGFGNTIYF
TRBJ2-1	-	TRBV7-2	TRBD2	TGTGCCAGCACGATATCAAGCGGGAGCGGGCACAATGAGCAGTTCTTC	CASTISSGSGHNEQFF
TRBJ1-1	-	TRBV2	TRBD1	TGTGCCAGCAGTGAAGGGTGGGGACAGATCTCTTTCTTT	CASSEGWGQISFF
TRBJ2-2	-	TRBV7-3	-	TGTGCCAGCAGGTCAGGGTCCTCGAACACCGGGGAGCTGTTTTTT	CASRSGSSNTGELFF
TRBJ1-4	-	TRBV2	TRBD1	TGTGCCAGCAGGCCGGGACAGGGGGCGATTAATGAAAAACTGTTTTTT	CASRPGQGAINEKLFF
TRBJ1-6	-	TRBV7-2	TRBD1	TGTGCCAGCAGGGACAGGGCCTATAATTCACCCCTCCACTTT	CASRDRAYNSPLHF
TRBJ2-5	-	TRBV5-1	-	TGCGCCAGCAGCCCCTACAGGGCCCAAGAGACCCAGTACTTC	CASSPYRAQETQYF
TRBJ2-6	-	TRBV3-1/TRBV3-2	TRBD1	TGTGCCAGCAGCCAAGGTGGGAGCAGGGGGTACTCTGGGGCCAACGTCCTGACTTTC	CASSQGGSRGYSGANVLTF
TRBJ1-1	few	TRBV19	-	TGTGCCAGTAGCCGCGAGAGCGGATCCTTGAACACTGAAGCTTTCTTT	CASSRESGSLNTEAFF
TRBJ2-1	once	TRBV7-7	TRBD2	TGTGCCAGCAGCACAGGACTAGCGGGAGGGGTTGAGCAGTTCTTC	CASSTGLAGGVEQFF
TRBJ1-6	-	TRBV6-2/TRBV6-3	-	TGTGCCAGCAGTTACTCAGGACAGCATTCACCCCTCCACTTT	CASSYSGQHSPLHF
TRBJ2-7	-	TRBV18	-	TGTGCCAGCTCACCCCCGGGAGCTCACGAGCAGTACTTC	CASSPPGAHEQYF
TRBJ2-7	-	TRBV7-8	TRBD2	TGTGCCAGCAGCTTAGCAGGCGGGGGATTCTACGAGCAGTACTTC	CASSLAGGGFYEQYF
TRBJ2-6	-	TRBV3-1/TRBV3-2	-	TGTGCCAGCAGCAATAGCAGGGCTGGGGCCAACGTCCTGACTTTC	CASSNSRAGANVLTF
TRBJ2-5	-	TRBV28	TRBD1	TGTGCCAGCAGGACCACCGGGACAGGGGGCGCGGAGACCCAGTACTTC	CASRTTGTGGAETQYF
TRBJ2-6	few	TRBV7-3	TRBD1	TGTGCCAGCAGCTTGACAGGGGCTGGGGCCAACGTCCTGACTTTC	CASSLTGAGANVLTF
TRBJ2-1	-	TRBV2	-	TGTGCCAGCAGTAGGGACTGGGGCCCCTACAATGAGCAGTTCTTC	CASSRDWGPYNEQFF
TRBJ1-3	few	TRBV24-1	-	TGTGCCACCAGTGTTTTGGCCAGACAGGCTTGCTCTGGAAACACCATATATTTT	CATSVLARQACSGNTIYF
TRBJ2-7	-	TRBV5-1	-	TGCGCCAGCAGCTTCCTAGAAGGTCGCGAGCAGTACTTC	CASSFLEGREQYF
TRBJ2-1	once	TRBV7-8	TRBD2	TGTGCCAGCAGCTTAAGGGGACCGTTACTAGCGGGAGATTACAATGAGCAGTTCTTC	CASSLRGPLLAGDYNEQFF